Included here is one T cell receptor beta chain sequence, with context. Its specificity is not known. The record originates from a study of regulatory and conventional T cells in RAG deficiency. General study points: Other subsets showed approximately 10-fold reductions, but Treg unique TCR beta sequences fell 95 to 100-fold in these patients.

Germline CDR1 reads ENHRY; CDR2 reads SYGVKD. J gave up 0 bases and V 2 bases, and 5 bases lay outside the gene matches. This CDR3 contains 16 residues. Sequencing was performed with immunoSEQ multiplex PCR; in TCRdb, only in-frame clones are kept and a portion is missing. This table has roughly 35,000 clones, roughly 90% appearing once. This sample was shared with a second study, whose subject was regulatory T cells. That paper adds: The PCR used 52 TRBV and 13 TRBJ primers. Skewed V and J usage and few unique V-J pairs marked patient repertoires, most in Tregs.

The TCR comes from a human donor in good health. This rearrangement joins TRBV10-3 to TRBJ2-3; TRBD1 aligns across 7 bases. Sequencing was done on a sample of CD8+ T cells sorted from blood. The CDR3 protein is CAISERQGRSTDTQYF. The CDR3 bases are TGTGCCATCAGTGAGAGACAGGGTCGGAGCACAGATACGCAGTATTTT.